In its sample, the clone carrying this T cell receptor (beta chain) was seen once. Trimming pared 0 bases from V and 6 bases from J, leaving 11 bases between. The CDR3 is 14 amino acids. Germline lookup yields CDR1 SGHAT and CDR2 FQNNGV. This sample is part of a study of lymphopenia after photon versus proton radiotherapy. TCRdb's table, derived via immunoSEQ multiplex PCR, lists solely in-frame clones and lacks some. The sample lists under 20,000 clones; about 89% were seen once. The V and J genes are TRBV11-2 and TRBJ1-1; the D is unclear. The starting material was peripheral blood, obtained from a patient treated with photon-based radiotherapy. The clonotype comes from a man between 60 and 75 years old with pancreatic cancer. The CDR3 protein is CASSLDPQRSEAFF. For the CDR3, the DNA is TGTGCCAGCAGCTTAGACCCACAGAGATCTGAAGCTTTCTTT.